Shown below are 9 T cell receptor beta chains from a single sample sequenced in a study of CD8 T cells in Susac syndrome. After extraction with the RNeasy kit, about 0.5 to 1 ug of the RNA was reverse transcribed using random hexamers. MiXCR was run by TCRdb on the immunoSEQ multiplex PCR reads, yielding one entry per CDR3 protein. The repertoire has 190,000 or so distinct CDR3 sequences, 90% to 95% of them found once; the top ten carry 0.085% to 0.095%. The specimen sequenced was CD4+ T cells from PBMCs. Receptors originate from a human donor with multiple sclerosis.

V is TRBV4-2 and J is TRBJ2-5, with no clear D. The CDR3 has 15 residues. Germline values: CDR1 LGHNA, CDR2 YNFKEQ. Trimming removed 0 bases at V and 4 bases at J, with 12 bases between. The CDR3 DNA reads as TGTGCCAGCAGCCAAGATCGGTCCGCCCCAGAGACCCAGTACTTC. It encodes CASSQDRSAPETQYF.

The chain uses TRBV2 and TRBJ2-7; the D is unclear. CDR3 length: 11 residues. V lost 1 base, J lost 5 bases, and 3 bases lay in between. Germline lookup yields CDR1 SNHLY and CDR2 FYNNEI. CDR3 in DNA: TGTGCCAGCAGTGAAGTAGACGAGCAGTACTTC. As protein: CASSEVDEQYF.

This chain connects TRBV5-1 to TRBJ1-1; D uncertain. This CDR3 is 14 amino acids long. V was cut by 4 bases and J by 1 base, with 11 bases left in between. The germline CDR1 and CDR2 sequences are SGHRS and YFSETQ. CDR3 protein: CASSPMTTNTEAFF. DNA of the CDR3: TGCGCCAGCAGCCCGATGACCACGAACACTGAAGCTTTCTTT. The full variable domain, its missing parts supplied by reference TRBV5-1 and TRBJ1-1, is KAGVTQTPRYLIKTRGQQVTLSCSPISGHRSVSWYQQTPGQGLQFLFEYFSETQRNKGNFPGRFSGRQFSNSRSEMNVSTLELGDSALYLCASSPMTTNTEAFFGQGTRLTVV.

This chain links TRBV4-2 with TRBJ2-1, with no clear D. Per germline, CDR1 LGHNA and CDR2 YNFKEQ. The CDR3 covers 14 residues. V lost 11 bases and J 0 bases, leaving 14 bases between the germline ends. The CDR3 DNA is TGTGCCTCCAAAGAAGGAAGCTCCTACAATGAGCAGTTCTTC. Protein product: CASKEGSSYNEQFF.

The V gene is TRBV30, the J gene TRBJ2-1; D is uncertain. CDR3 size: 10 residues. With 5 bases removed from V and 7 bases from J, the gap between germline ends came to 6 bases. Per the germline V gene, CDR1 is GTSNPN and CDR2 is SVGIG (reference sequence). The CDR3 reads CAWGRNEQFF. The CDR3 nucleotides read TGTGCCTGGGGCAGGAATGAGCAGTTCTTC. Combining the CDR3 with reference TRBV30 and TRBJ2-1 gives the whole variable domain SQTIHQWPATLVQPVGSPLSLECTVEGTSNPNLYWYRQAAGRGLQLLFYSVGIGQISSEVPQNLSASRPQDRQFILSSKKLLLSDSGFYLCAWGRNEQFFGPGTRLTVL.

This clonotype was recorded only once. The chain links TRBV5-4 to TRBJ2-7; possible D gene TRBD1, 5 bases. The CDR3 runs to 15 residues. Germline V gene sequence: CDR1 SGHNT, CDR2 YYREEE (reference sequence). V shed 4 bases and J shed 1 base, with 15 bases lying between them. The CDR3 sequence: CASSGAGLGSYEQYF. In DNA, the CDR3 is TGTGCCAGCAGCGGAGCAGGGCTGGGGTCCTACGAGCAGTACTTC.

This chain uses TRBV11-2 with TRBJ2-7; perhaps TRBD1 as D (6 bases). The CDR3 consists of 15 residues. The germline V and J ends were trimmed by 6 bases and 6 bases, with 21 bases remaining between them. Germline CDR1 is SGHAT and CDR2 is FQNNGV. DNA of the CDR3: TGTGCCAGCAGTTATCTCAGGGTTAGAGGGGGCGAGCAGTACTTC. The encoded protein is CASSYLRVRGGEQYF.

The chain has TRBV5-1 and TRBJ1-2; D ambiguous. The V gene lost 4 bases and the J gene lost 3 bases, with 10 bases spanning the gap. The CDR3 is made up of 13 amino acids. Germline CDR1 is SGHRS and CDR2 is YFSETQ. The CDR3 sequence is CASSRDVDYGYTF. In nucleotides, the CDR3 is TGCGCCAGCAGCAGGGATGTAGACTATGGCTACACCTTC.

The chain is built from TRBV30 and TRBJ2-5; D tentatively fits TRBD1 or TRBD2 (5 bases each). The V end lost 3 bases, the J end lost 2 bases, and 16 bases lay between the germline ends. This CDR3 comprises 15 residues. The germline CDR1 and CDR2 sequences are GTSNPN and SVGIG (reference sequence). CDR3 loop: CAWSKAGTLQETQYF. CDR3 in DNA: TGTGCCTGGAGCAAGGCCGGGACCTTGCAAGAGACCCAGTACTTC.